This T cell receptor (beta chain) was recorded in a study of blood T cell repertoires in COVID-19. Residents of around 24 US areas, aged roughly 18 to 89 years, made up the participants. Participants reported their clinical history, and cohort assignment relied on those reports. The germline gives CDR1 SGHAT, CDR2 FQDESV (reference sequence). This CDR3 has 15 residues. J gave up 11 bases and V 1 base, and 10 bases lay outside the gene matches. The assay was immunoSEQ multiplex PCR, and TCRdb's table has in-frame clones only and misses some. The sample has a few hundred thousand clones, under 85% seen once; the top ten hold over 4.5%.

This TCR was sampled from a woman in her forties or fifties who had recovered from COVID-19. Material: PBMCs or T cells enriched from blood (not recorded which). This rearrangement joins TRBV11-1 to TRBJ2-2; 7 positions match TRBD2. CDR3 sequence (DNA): TGTGCCAGCAGCTTAGATCCGGGGAGCGGGGCCGAGCTGTTTTTT. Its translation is CASSLDPGSGAELFF.